These T cell receptor beta chains were read from a single sample in a study of T cell responses to AZD1222 COVID-19 vaccine. Sequenced by immunoSEQ multiplex PCR; TCRdb stores in-frame clones only, minus some. The table has approximately 28,000 clones, more than 75% seen once; the top ten hold 12% to 15%. This sample comprised peripheral blood, obtained 28 days after the second AZD1222 dose. The receptors here all came from an adult who received the AZD1222 COVID-19 vaccine. Each CDR3 is given with its conserved first and last residue. Fields, in order: J gene, V gene, clone size, CDR3 protein. Rows give clone size only sometimes, using once, few, many, or a class for an expanded clone.

J gene: TRBJ2-7; V gene: TRBV5-5; clone size: .; CDR3 protein: CASSPGLYYEQYF
J gene: TRBJ2-1; V gene: TRBV9; clone size: .; CDR3 protein: CASSPLPSINEQFF
J gene: TRBJ2-1; V gene: TRBV9; clone size: .; CDR3 protein: CASSETTYNEQFF
J gene: TRBJ1-2; V gene: TRBV6-2/TRBV6-3; clone size: .; CDR3 protein: CASSYPQDYGYTF
J gene: TRBJ1-1; V gene: TRBV19; clone size: .; CDR3 protein: CASSIGGATEAFF
J gene: TRBJ1-6; V gene: TRBV30; clone size: .; CDR3 protein: CAWSVVAGDSPLHF
J gene: TRBJ2-5; V gene: TRBV11-1; clone size: .; CDR3 protein: CASSHPGAETQYF
J gene: TRBJ2-2; V gene: TRBV5-1; clone size: .; CDR3 protein: CASSLERVLATGELFF
J gene: TRBJ2-5; V gene: TRBV27; clone size: .; CDR3 protein: CASSRPGAGVWETQYF
J gene: TRBJ2-3; V gene: TRBV5-1; clone size: .; CDR3 protein: CASSLSSRTTDTQYF
J gene: TRBJ2-5; V gene: TRBV4-2; clone size: .; CDR3 protein: CASSQNGFSGETQYF
J gene: TRBJ2-7; V gene: TRBV7-2; clone size: .; CDR3 protein: CASSLDLSDEQYF
J gene: TRBJ1-5; V gene: TRBV11-2; clone size: .; CDR3 protein: CASSLVGTSGNQPQHF
J gene: TRBJ1-2; V gene: TRBV19; clone size: .; CDR3 protein: CASSMRGSDYGYTF
J gene: TRBJ1-2; V gene: TRBV21-1; clone size: .; CDR3 protein: CASTNLQGFERIHTF
J gene: TRBJ1-1; V gene: TRBV12-3/TRBV12-4; clone size: .; CDR3 protein: CASSMNTEAFF
J gene: TRBJ1-5; V gene: TRBV2; clone size: .; CDR3 protein: CASSSTGGNQPQHF
J gene: TRBJ1-5; V gene: TRBV6-5; clone size: few; CDR3 protein: CASSPRTDYNQPQHF
J gene: TRBJ2-6; V gene: TRBV27; clone size: .; CDR3 protein: CASSFKGSGANVLTF
J gene: TRBJ2-7; V gene: TRBV28; clone size: .; CDR3 protein: CASSLYGQGIVEQYF
J gene: TRBJ1-3; V gene: TRBV15; clone size: .; CDR3 protein: CATSRGTGTGASGNTIYF
J gene: TRBJ2-1; V gene: TRBV5-5; clone size: .; CDR3 protein: CASSPSNNEQFF
J gene: TRBJ2-7; V gene: TRBV5-1; clone size: few; CDR3 protein: CASSYPDTFYEQYF
J gene: TRBJ2-5; V gene: TRBV13; clone size: .; CDR3 protein: CASSSRGRETQYF
J gene: TRBJ1-2; V gene: TRBV19; clone size: .; CDR3 protein: CASSRAGYLSDGYTF
J gene: TRBJ2-7; V gene: TRBV13; clone size: .; CDR3 protein: CASSLYASGGYEQYF
J gene: TRBJ2-3; V gene: TRBV7-2; clone size: .; CDR3 protein: CASSLVAVLRTDTQYF
J gene: TRBJ1-5; V gene: TRBV4-1; clone size: .; CDR3 protein: CASSQATGGVDSNQPQHF
J gene: TRBJ2-3; V gene: TRBV28; clone size: .; CDR3 protein: CASSPGTGSPTDTQYF
J gene: TRBJ1-2; V gene: TRBV3-1/TRBV3-2; clone size: once; CDR3 protein: CASSQGTGLGYTF
J gene: TRBJ1-3; V gene: TRBV18; clone size: .; CDR3 protein: CASSPANGNTIYF
J gene: TRBJ2-3; V gene: TRBV6-2/TRBV6-3; clone size: .; CDR3 protein: CASSQGGFPDTQYF
J gene: TRBJ2-4; V gene: TRBV5-4; clone size: few; CDR3 protein: CASSGGLAVAKNIQYF
J gene: TRBJ2-1; V gene: TRBV7-2; clone size: .; CDR3 protein: CASSFIAGGRDEQFF
J gene: TRBJ1-2; V gene: TRBV27; clone size: .; CDR3 protein: CASSVDRNYGYTF
J gene: TRBJ2-7; V gene: TRBV29-1; clone size: .; CDR3 protein: CSVVERGSLYEQYF
J gene: TRBJ2-7; V gene: TRBV12-3/TRBV12-4; clone size: once; CDR3 protein: CASSMDSFYEQYF
J gene: TRBJ2-7; V gene: TRBV3-1/TRBV3-2; clone size: .; CDR3 protein: CASSQGVGYEQYF
J gene: TRBJ1-2; V gene: TRBV6-6; clone size: .; CDR3 protein: CASSYSGGDGYTF
J gene: TRBJ1-2; V gene: TRBV6-5; clone size: once; CDR3 protein: CASSYDGRDYGYTF
J gene: TRBJ2-7; V gene: TRBV14; clone size: .; CDR3 protein: CASSQGLHYEQYF
J gene: TRBJ2-5; V gene: TRBV9; clone size: .; CDR3 protein: CASSVGPEETQYF
J gene: TRBJ1-2; V gene: TRBV6-5; clone size: .; CDR3 protein: CASRVDESYGYTF
J gene: TRBJ1-5; V gene: TRBV9; clone size: .; CDR3 protein: CASSVDGQGGQPQHF
J gene: TRBJ1-5; V gene: TRBV27; clone size: .; CDR3 protein: CASSFTGNQPQHF
J gene: TRBJ2-6; V gene: TRBV3-1/TRBV3-2; clone size: few; CDR3 protein: CASSPFLRTSGANVLTF
J gene: TRBJ1-4; V gene: TRBV6-5; clone size: .; CDR3 protein: CATRDGGSKLFF